Presented here are 25 T cell receptor beta chains from one specimen sequenced in a study of breast tumors, draining lymph nodes, adjacent tissues. Samples came from axillary lymph nodes draining the breast cancer. TCRdb used MiXCR to reprocess the multiplex PCR reads, holding one entry per CDR3 protein. The sample contains about 130,000 distinct CDR3 sequences, over 20% of which appear only once. What was sequenced was axillary lymph node tissue. The source is a female donor with breast cancer. Some clones in this sample may be carry-over from other donors' samples.

Concerning this clonotype: This may be a read error: a much more frequent sequence differs by one nucleotide. It is likely a read error, because the conserved phenylalanine at the end of the CDR3 is missing. The chain joins TRBV30 to TRBJ2-7, with D possibly TRBD1 on 5 matching bases. Trimming shortened V by 2 bases and J by 6 bases, and 20 bases separated the two germline ends. Germline V gene lookup returns CDR1 GTSNPN and CDR2 SVGIG (reference sequence). The CDR3 contains 15 residues. Here the CDR3 reads CAWSQPRLRVGEQYC. The CDR3 DNA follows: TGTGCCTGGAGTCAACCGCGGCTCAGGGTGGGCGAGCAGTACTGC.

The V gene is TRBV30, the J gene TRBJ2-4; D gene uncertain. V lost 2 bases, J lost 2 bases, and 4 bases lay in between. Per the germline V gene, CDR1 is GTSNPN and CDR2 is SVGIG (reference sequence). This CDR3 has 12 amino acids. The CDR3 loop reads CAWSPSKNIQYF. DNA of the CDR3: TGTGCCTGGAGTCCATCCAAAAACATTCAGTACTTC.

CDR3 DNA sequence: TGTGCCAGCTCACCACTTCTCACAGGGGGGGGCAATGAGCAGTTCTTC. Translation: CASSPLLTGGGNEQFF. The V and J genes are TRBV18 and TRBJ2-1; a possible D gene is TRBD1 (8 bases). V lost 1 base and J 6 bases, leaving 16 bases between the germline ends. CDR3 length equals 16 residues. CDR1 and CDR2 from the germline V gene are KGHSH and LQKENI.

This clonotype was detected ten times or more. A junction boundary mismatches the germline segment, possibly from a read error. The V gene is TRBV30, the J gene TRBJ2-7, with D possibly matching TRBD1 (6 bases). In germline, CDR1 is GTSNPN, CDR2 SVGIG (reference sequence). The CDR3 loop spans 11 amino acids. For the CDR3, the DNA is TGTGCCTGGAGTCTCAGGGGTGAAAAACTTTTC. This sequence encodes CAWSLRGEKLF.

This clonotype was seen many times. The J gene is TRBJ2-1, the V gene TRBV28; maybe TRBD1 (6 bases). Trimming stripped 9 bases from V and 6 bases from J, with 18 bases between. Germline CDR1 is MDHEN and CDR2 is SYDVKM. This CDR3 comprises 14 residues. CDR3 DNA: TGTGCCAGTTACGCGACTACAGGGTCCAATGAGCAGTTCTTC. It translates to CASYATTGSNEQFF.

The rearrangement uses TRBV28 and TRBJ1-3; the D gene is possibly TRBD1 (6 bases). The CDR3 has 14 amino acids. Trimming stripped 6 bases from V and 0 bases from J, with 9 bases between. Germline V CDR1 and CDR2: MDHEN, SYDVKM. CDR3 sequence (DNA): TGTGCCAGCAGCGAGGACAGCTCTGGAAACACCATATATTTT. As protein: CASSEDSSGNTIYF. Combining the CDR3 with reference TRBV28 and TRBJ1-3 gives the whole variable domain DVKVTQSSRYLVKRTGEKVFLECVQDMDHENMFWYRQDPGLGLRLIYFSYDVKMKEKGDIPEGYSVSREKKERFSLILESASTNQTSMYLCASSEDSSGNTIYFGEGSWLTVV.

On this clonotype: A much larger clone differs from this one at a single base, so this may be a read error. The chain carries TRBV19 and TRBJ1-5; no definite D call. The CDR3 has 11 residues. Germline assignment: CDR1 LNHDA and CDR2 SQIVND (reference sequence). The CDR3: CAGSTGQPQHF. Written as DNA, the CDR3 is TGTGCCGGTAGTACCGGGCAGCCCCAGCATTTT.

This clonotype was seen more than once but under ten times. The chain uses TRBV5-4 and TRBJ1-4; TRBD1 aligns across 9 bases. J lost 8 bases, V lost 4 bases, and 9 bases had no gene match. Germline assignment: CDR1 SGHNT and CDR2 YYREEE (reference sequence). The CDR3 has 15 residues. The CDR3 nucleotides are TGTGCCAGCAGCCCGGCCGGGACAGGGCTCGAAAAACTGTTTTTT. Protein: CASSPAGTGLEKLFF.

In its sample, this clonotype was seen many times. The chain couples TRBV10-2 to TRBJ1-2; D gene ambiguous. The CDR3 runs 13 residues. Germline loops: CDR1 WSHSY, CDR2 SAAADI. Trimming shortened V by 4 bases and J by 8 bases, and 14 bases separated the two germline ends. The CDR3 protein is CASSAFAADGYTF. The CDR3 DNA follows: TGCGCCAGCAGTGCCTTCGCGGCAGACGGCTACACCTTC.

With respect to this clonotype: This may arise from a read error, as a much more abundant clone is one base away. The V call is TRBV5-4, the J call TRBJ2-1, with TRBD2 matching over 8 bases. Per the germline V gene, CDR1 is SGHNT and CDR2 is YYREEE (reference sequence). This CDR3 contains 16 residues. After removal of 4 bases from V and 3 bases from J, the junction contained 9 bases not matched to a gene. The CDR3 is CASSGWTSRNYNEQFF. CDR3 sequence (DNA): TGTGCCAGCAGCGGATGGACTAGCAGGAACTACAATGAGCAGTTCTTC.

This clonotype appeared many times. CDR3 nucleotides: TGTGCCACCAGTGACTCCGGGACGGCTAATGAAAAACTGTTTTTT. It yields the protein CATSDSGTANEKLFF. The chain joins TRBV24-1 to TRBJ1-4; the D gene is possibly TRBD1 (5 bases). The germline V gene encodes CDR1 KGHDR and CDR2 SFDVKD. The germline V and J ends were trimmed by 4 bases and 3 bases, with 11 bases remaining between them. The CDR3 extends over 15 amino acids.

Here the CDR3 reads CASSMGTGGISYQPQHF. As DNA, the CDR3 is TGTGCCAGTAGTATGGGGACAGGGGGTATTTCTTATCAGCCCCAGCATTTT. The chain has TRBV19 and TRBJ1-5; 11 positions agree with TRBD1. Germline trimming cut 3 bases from V and 5 bases from J; bases unmatched to any gene: 9. Germline-derived CDR1 and CDR2 are LNHDA and SQIVND (reference sequence). The CDR3 runs 17 residues. Supplemented by reference TRBV19 and TRBJ1-5, the full variable domain reads DGGITQSPKYLFRKEGQNVTLSCEQNLNHDAMYWYRQDPGQGLRLIYYSQIVNDFQKGDIAEGYSVSREKKESFPLTVTSAQKNPTAFYLCASSMGTGGISYQPQHFGDGTRLSIL.

This clonotype was observed at least ten times. The rearrangement joins TRBV11-2 to TRBJ2-7, with D possibly called TRBD1 or TRBD2 (6 bases each). The V gene lost 4 bases and the J gene lost 2 bases, with 18 bases spanning the gap. This CDR3 has 16 amino acids. Per the germline V gene, CDR1 is SGHAT and CDR2 is FQNNGV. The CDR3 protein is CASSWTGGTSAYEQYF. CDR3 sequence (DNA): TGTGCCAGCAGCTGGACCGGCGGGACAAGCGCCTACGAGCAGTACTTC.

This clonotype appeared many times. The gene calls are TRBV20-1 and TRBJ2-7; D remains unclear. Germline loops: CDR1 DFQATT, CDR2 SNEGSKA (reference sequence). Trimming removed 2 bases at V and 3 bases at J, with 11 bases between. The CDR3 consists of 13 residues. Written as DNA, the CDR3 is TGCAGTGCTAGACAGGCCGGAGTCTACGAGCAGTACTTC. Encoded protein: CSARQAGVYEQYF.

For this clonotype: A read error may produce the germline difference seen at one junction end. The genes are TRBV30 and TRBJ2-5; D is unclear. Germline V gene data show CDR1 as GTSNPN and CDR2 as SVGIG (reference sequence). CDR3 length: 12 residues. CDR3 in DNA: TGTGCCTGGGGTGTACAACAAGAGACCCAGTACTTC. Encoded protein: CAWGVQQETQYF.

V gene TRBV5-1 combines with J gene TRBJ1-1; TRBD1 aligns across 7 bases. J gave up 4 bases and V 2 bases, and 5 bases lay outside the gene matches. Germline V gene sequence: CDR1 SGHRS, CDR2 YFSETQ. The CDR3 covers 14 residues. The CDR3 DNA sequence: TGCGCCAGCAGCTTTACAGGGGATGGCACTGAAGCTTTCTTT. Translating gives CASSFTGDGTEAFF.

The chain links TRBV9 to TRBJ2-2, with D maybe TRBD2 (5 bases). The V end lost 0 bases, the J end lost 0 bases, and 9 bases lay between the germline ends. The CDR3 spans 16 residues. CDR1 and CDR2 from the germline V gene are SGDLS and YYNGEE. CDR3 nucleotide sequence: TGTGCCAGCAGCGTAGTAGGAGGATCGAACACCGGGGAGCTGTTTTTT. It yields the protein CASSVVGGSNTGELFF.

This clonotype occurred a few times. The chain employs TRBV6-2 or TRBV6-3 and TRBJ2-3; the D is unclear. The CDR3 length is 17 residues. Germline CDR1 MNHEY, CDR2 SVGEGT. The V and J ends lost 0 bases and 0 bases respectively, with 13 bases between them. In DNA, the CDR3 is TGTGCCAGCAGTTACTCGGGCTACCTACTTAGCACAGATACGCAGTATTTT. This translates into CASSYSGYLLSTDTQYF.

The CDR3 region has the DNA TGTGCCAGCAGACCAAGCGGGAGCGGCTACGAGCAGTACTTC. It encodes CASRPSGSGYEQYF. The V gene is TRBV7-2, the J gene TRBJ2-7; 8 bases agree with TRBD2. Trimming removed 6 bases from V and 3 bases from J; junction bases left unmatched: 7. This CDR3 region has 14 residues. Germline V lookup: CDR1 SGHTA, CDR2 FQGNSA.

This clonotype was observed a few times. The rearrangement links TRBV29-1 to TRBJ2-5; 7 bases fit TRBD1. The germline gives CDR1 SQVTM, CDR2 ANQGSEA. The CDR3 loop spans 14 amino acids. The junction had 7 bases not matched to a gene; V was cut back by 1 base and J by 5 bases. The CDR3 protein is CSVEATGIGETQYF. In nucleotides, the CDR3 is TGCAGCGTTGAAGCGACAGGGATCGGGGAGACCCAGTACTTC.

The chain uses TRBV7-9 and TRBJ2-1; the D gene could be TRBD1 or TRBD2 (6 bases each). Trimming took off 5 bases at V and 5 bases at J, with 16 bases between the two ends. Germline loops: CDR1 SEHNR, CDR2 FQNEAQ (reference sequence). CDR3 length: 15 residues. The CDR3 DNA reads TGTGCCAGCAGCCCAGATGGGGGGACAAACAATGAGCAGTTCTTC. The encoded protein is CASSPDGGTNNEQFF.

There are many counts of this clonotype. J is TRBJ2-1 and V is TRBV18; TRBD2 aligns across 10 bases. V gave up 6 bases and J gave up 7 bases; unmatched junction bases: 9. CDR1 is KGHSH, CDR2 LQKENI, per germline. This CDR3 has 15 residues. The CDR3 spells CASSESGGGVNEQFF. In nucleotides, the CDR3 is TGTGCCAGCTCGGAAAGCGGGGGGGGCGTGAATGAGCAGTTCTTC.

This clonotype was found many times. This chain links TRBV12-3 or TRBV12-4 with TRBJ2-7, with 9 nucleotides matching TRBD2. The CDR3 contains 15 residues. V dropped 1 base and J dropped 1; count of bases not matched to a gene: 2. Here the CDR3 reads CASSLGLAESYEQYF. The CDR3 DNA sequence: TGTGCCAGCAGTTTAGGACTAGCGGAGTCCTACGAGCAGTACTTC.

Regarding this clonotype: A single base separates this from a much larger clone, so it may be a read error. V gene TRBV30 combines with J gene TRBJ2-5, with D possibly matching TRBD2 (6 bases). Germline values: CDR1 GTSNPN, CDR2 SVGIG (reference sequence). There are 13 residues in the CDR3. Trimming removed 5 bases from V and 9 bases from J, with 19 bases in between. CDR3 loop: CAWERDSSEAQYF. The CDR3 nucleotides are TGTGCCTGGGAACGGGACTCCTCCGAGGCCCAGTACTTC.

This clonotype was recorded many times. The V gene is TRBV30, the J gene TRBJ2-3; 9 nucleotides match TRBD2. The CDR3 sequence is 16 residues long. J gave up 4 bases and V 2 bases, and 10 bases lay outside the gene matches. CDR1 GTSNPN and CDR2 SVGIG come from the germline V gene (reference sequence). CDR3 coding DNA: TGTGCCTGGAGTCCGGGTGCGGGAGGGCCAGCAGATACGCAGTATTTT. Amino acid sequence: CAWSPGAGGPADTQYF.